Listed here are 26 T cell receptor beta chains from one sample, sequenced in a study of response to subunit inactivated influenza vaccine. MiXCR was run by TCRdb on the RT-PCR reads, yielding one entry per CDR3 protein. The sample lists 200,000 to 300,000 distinct CDR3 sequences; 10% to 15% were seen once. Source: non-naive T cells sorted from PBMCs, taken less than 15 days before vaccination. Receptors originate from a man in his fifties who received an inactivated influenza vaccine.

This clonotype has only a few counts. This chain connects TRBV15 to TRBJ1-1; D might be TRBD1 (6 bases). V was pared by 0 bases and J by 5 bases, with 10 bases between. CDR1 is LNHNV and CDR2 is YYDKDF in the germline V gene (reference sequence). The CDR3 contains 14 residues. CDR3 in amino acids: CATSRDPGVTEAFF. In nucleotides, the CDR3 is TGTGCCACCAGCAGAGATCCAGGGGTTACTGAAGCTTTCTTT.

This clonotype was counted many times. The V gene is TRBV5-6, the J gene TRBJ1-2; TRBD1 is a possible D gene (5 bases). The CDR3 length is 14 residues. The V gene lost 0 bases and the J gene lost 4 bases, with 10 bases spanning the gap. Germline-derived CDR1 and CDR2 are SGHDT and YYEEEE. CDR3 amino acids: CASSLGGTGYGYTF. CDR3 bases: TGTGCCAGCAGCTTGGGGGGGACCGGCTATGGCTACACCTTC.

A few counts support this clonotype. The V gene is TRBV29-1, the J gene TRBJ2-3; possibly TRBD2 for D (6 bases). This CDR3 has 11 amino acids. V was trimmed by 3 bases and J by 8 bases, leaving 9 bases between them. In germline, CDR1 is SQVTM, CDR2 ANQGSEA. The CDR3 DNA sequence: TGCAGCGTTGATTGGGGAGGTACGCAGTATTTT. It codes for CSVDWGGTQYF.

The chain recombines TRBV12-3 or TRBV12-4 with TRBJ2-1; a possible D gene is TRBD2 (6 bases). This CDR3 spans 14 amino acids. V shed 11 bases and J shed 4 bases, with 18 bases lying between them. CDR3 coding DNA: TGTGCCCTTTCCCGGGGGAGTCGATACAATGAGCAGTTCTTC. Amino acid sequence: CALSRGSRYNEQFF.

This clonotype was observed many times. The genes are TRBV6-5 and TRBJ1-2, with D tentatively TRBD1 (5 bases). The V end lost 9 bases, the J end lost 4 bases, and 12 bases lay between the germline ends. The CDR3 totals 12 residues. Germline values: CDR1 MNHEY, CDR2 SVGAGI. CDR3 nucleotide sequence: TGTGCCAGTGCGGACAAACCCTATGGCTACACCTTC. This gives the protein CASADKPYGYTF.

The rearrangement uses TRBV4-1 and TRBJ1-2; a weak D match, TRBD1 (5 bases). Trimming shortened V by 0 bases and J by 8 bases, and 16 bases separated the two germline ends. The CDR3 extends over 15 amino acids. Per germline, CDR1 MGHRA and CDR2 YSYEKL. CDR3 in DNA: TGCGCCAGCAGCCAAGATAAAGGGGCCGGATGGGGCTACACCTTC. Residues: CASSQDKGAGWGYTF.

This clonotype was detected only a few times. The V gene is TRBV7-9, the J gene TRBJ2-5, with D possibly matching TRBD1 (6 bases). Germline CDR1 and CDR2: SEHNR and FQNEAQ (reference sequence). There are 14 residues in the CDR3. The V end was cut by 1 base, the J end by 5 bases, with 11 bases between. Written as DNA, the CDR3 is TGTGCCAGCAGCTTAGTTGGGGGCACGGAGACCCAGTACTTC. Amino acid sequence: CASSLVGGTETQYF.

There are many counts of this clonotype. This chain connects TRBV4-3 to TRBJ2-6; the D is unclear. Germline values: CDR1 LGHNA, CDR2 YSLEER. The CDR3 consists of 17 residues. Trimming cost V 1 base and J 0 bases, with 10 bases left between them. The DNA of the CDR3 is TGCGCCAGCAGCCAAGCGAACGTAAACTCTGGGGCCAACGTCCTGACTTTC. It yields the protein CASSQANVNSGANVLTF.

This clonotype was recorded a few times. The chain uses TRBV7-2 and TRBJ1-1; 9 bases line up with TRBD1. Looked up from germline, CDR1 is SGHTA and CDR2 is FQGNSA. The CDR3 covers 15 residues. Trimming at V came to 0 bases and at J to 7 bases, leaving 6 bases not matched to a gene. CDR3 bases: TGTGCCAGCAGCTTAGCGCCTGGGACAGGGAGTGAAGCTTTCTTT. It is translated as CASSLAPGTGSEAFF.

This clonotype was counted between two and nine times. The chain has TRBV18 and TRBJ2-1, with D uncertain. Per the germline V gene, CDR1 is KGHSH and CDR2 is LQKENI. With 3 bases removed from V and 9 bases from J, the gap between germline ends came to 9 bases. The CDR3 spans 12 residues. In nucleotides, the CDR3 is TGTGCCAGCTCACCGGCAGGCTCTGAGCAGTTCTTC. Its translation is CASSPAGSEQFF.

This clonotype was seen at least ten times. The rearrangement uses TRBV20-1 and TRBJ1-2; no firm D call. This CDR3 is 13 amino acids long. Trimming took off 5 bases at V and 2 bases at J, with 12 bases between the two ends. Germline V gene data show CDR1 as DFQATT and CDR2 as SNEGSKA (reference sequence). This CDR3 reads CSAPDLGNYGYTF. The DNA of the CDR3 is TGCAGTGCTCCTGACCTGGGCAACTATGGCTACACCTTC.

This chain uses TRBV11-2 with TRBJ2-2, with D unresolved. Looked up from germline, CDR1 is SGHAT and CDR2 is FQNNGV. Trimming stripped 5 bases from V and 6 bases from J, with 13 bases between. CDR3 length: 14 residues. CDR3 bases: TGTGCCAGCAGCCCCGGACGCTTGGCCGGGGAGCTGTTTTTT. Translation: CASSPGRLAGELFF.

Ten or more counts support this clonotype. The chain joins TRBV4-2 to TRBJ1-6, with D tentatively TRBD1 (6 bases). In germline, CDR1 is LGHNA, CDR2 YNFKEQ. This CDR3 contains 15 residues. V lost 0 bases, J lost 7 bases, and 10 bases lay in between. The CDR3 loop is CASSQDGQQNSPLHF. CDR3 in DNA: TGTGCCAGCAGCCAAGACGGACAGCAAAATTCACCCCTCCACTTT.

This clonotype occurred a few times. The rearrangement uses TRBV5-1 and TRBJ2-5; 8 bases match TRBD2. Germline assignment: CDR1 SGHRS and CDR2 YFSETQ. With 5 bases clipped from V and 4 bases from J, the junction kept 16 bases outside the gene matches. There are 17 residues in the CDR3. CDR3 residues: CASRRQAGAVNRETQYF. The CDR3 region has the DNA TGCGCCAGCAGGCGACAAGCGGGAGCAGTGAATCGAGAGACCCAGTACTTC.

This clonotype was observed a handful of times. V gene TRBV6-1 combines with J gene TRBJ1-1; D call uncertain. There are 15 residues in the CDR3. The V and J ends lost 5 bases and 3 bases respectively, with 16 bases between them. CDR1 and CDR2 from the germline V gene are MNHNS and SASEGT. CDR3 nucleotide sequence: TGTGCCAGCAGTCTTACCAATCTGGGGTACACTGAAGCTTTCTTT. Translation: CASSLTNLGYTEAFF.

This clonotype was observed a handful of times. The V gene is TRBV5-6, the J gene TRBJ1-3; TRBD1 is a possible D gene (5 bases). Germline V CDR1 and CDR2: SGHDT, YYEEEE. The CDR3 totals 15 residues. Trimming removed 0 bases from V and 3 bases from J, with 10 bases in between. The CDR3 region is CASSLGGDFGNTIYF. The CDR3 bases are TGTGCCAGCAGCTTGGGAGGGGATTTTGGAAACACCATATATTTT. Filled out from reference TRBV5-6 and TRBJ1-3, the complete variable domain reads DAGVTQSPTHLIKTRGQQVTLRCSPKSGHDTVSWYQQALGQGPQFIFQYYEEEERQRGNFPDRFSGHQFPNYSSELNVNALLLGDSALYLCASSLGGDFGNTIYFGEGSWLTVV.

This clonotype was seen many times. The chain combines TRBV13 with TRBJ1-1; no reliable D call. CDR1 PRHDT and CDR2 FYEKMQ come from the germline V gene (reference sequence). The CDR3 length is 14 residues. The germline V and J ends were trimmed by 3 bases and 1 base, with 9 bases remaining between them. DNA for the CDR3: TGTGCCAGCAGCTTGGCAGGTGGGAACACTGAAGCTTTCTTT. This encodes CASSLAGGNTEAFF.

This clonotype showed up just a few times. The chain carries TRBV20-1 and TRBJ1-3, with D maybe TRBD1 (6 bases). Trimming stripped 6 bases from V and 2 bases from J, with 14 bases between. Germline CDR1 is DFQATT and CDR2 is SNEGSKA (reference sequence). CDR3 length: 14 residues. CDR3 protein: CSARGTKTGNTIYF. For the CDR3, the DNA is TGCAGTGCCCGGGGGACAAAGACTGGAAACACCATATATTTT.

This clonotype has only a few counts. The rearrangement uses TRBV3-1 and TRBJ2-1; possible D gene TRBD2, 6 bases. Trimming shortened V by 0 bases and J by 9 bases, and 9 bases separated the two germline ends. Germline-derived CDR1 and CDR2 are LGHDT and YNNKEL (reference sequence). The CDR3 has 13 residues. The CDR3 sequence: CASSQERGGEQFF. In nucleotides, the CDR3 is TGTGCCAGCAGCCAAGAGCGGGGAGGTGAGCAGTTCTTC.

The V gene is TRBV20-1, the J gene TRBJ2-7, with 9 bases identical to TRBD1. The trim removed 6 bases at V and 5 bases at J, leaving 5 bases unmatched. The CDR3 runs 12 residues. The V gene's germline CDR1 is DFQATT and CDR2 SNEGSKA (reference sequence). CDR3 in amino acids: CSAGQGLHEQYF. CDR3 nucleotides: TGCAGTGCGGGACAGGGTCTTCACGAGCAGTACTTC.

This clonotype was picked up many times. This chain links TRBV20-1 with TRBJ1-1; D is undetermined. This CDR3 comprises 12 residues. The ends were cut back, 6 bases at V and 4 bases at J, with 12 bases in the middle. Germline CDR1 is DFQATT and CDR2 is SNEGSKA (reference sequence). The CDR3 is CSAIQVATEAFF. In DNA form, the CDR3 reads TGCAGTGCCATTCAAGTGGCCACTGAAGCTTTCTTT.

The table lists this clonotype with many counts. The CDR3 sequence is CASSLGRTGELFF. The CDR3 DNA sequence: TGCGCCAGCAGCTTGGGCCGGACAGGGGAGCTGTTTTTT. The rearrangement uses TRBV5-1 and TRBJ2-2; a possible D gene is TRBD1 (5 bases). The CDR3 is made up of 13 amino acids. CDR1 SGHRS and CDR2 YFSETQ come from the germline V gene. Deletions cut 0 bases from V and 8 bases from J, with 8 bases between.

This clonotype was counted a few times. CDR3 DNA sequence: TGTGCCACCAGCCGGAGGAAAGAGACCCAGTACTTC. Protein: CATSRRKETQYF. The chain links TRBV28 to TRBJ2-5; perhaps TRBD2 as D (5 bases). Germline CDR1 reads MDHEN; CDR2 reads SYDVKM. This CDR3 is 12 amino acids long. The V gene lost 10 bases and the J gene lost 3 bases, with 12 bases spanning the gap.

This clonotype was seen once. The chain couples TRBV7-7 to TRBJ2-1; 14 bases line up with TRBD2. Germline CDR1 SSHAT, CDR2 FNYEAQ (reference sequence). This CDR3 has 16 amino acids. V trimming: 5 bases; J trimming: 7 bases; junction bases outside the gene matches: 7. In DNA, the CDR3 is TGTGCCAGCAGCGCAAAGACTAGCGGGAGGGCGAATGAGCAGTTCTTC. Protein: CASSAKTSGRANEQFF.

This clonotype was counted between two and nine times. The J gene is TRBJ2-1, the V gene TRBV6-1, with D perhaps TRBD2 (6 bases). The CDR3 is made up of 14 amino acids. Germline values: CDR1 MNHNS, CDR2 SASEGT. The ends were cut back, 6 bases at V and 3 bases at J, with 12 bases in the middle. CDR3: CASREGRSYNEQFF. In DNA form, the CDR3 reads TGTGCCAGCAGGGAGGGGAGAAGCTACAATGAGCAGTTCTTC.

This clonotype was seen a few times. The rearrangement joins TRBV4-3 to TRBJ2-2; 7 bases align to TRBD2. The J segment lost 5 bases and the V segment lost 4 bases, leaving 10 bases of the junction unmatched. Germline CDR1 and CDR2: LGHNA and YSLEER. This CDR3 is built from 16 residues. The CDR3 loop reads CASSPLDSGETGELFF. CDR3 nucleotides: TGCGCCAGCAGCCCCCTTGACAGCGGGGAGACCGGGGAGCTGTTTTTT.